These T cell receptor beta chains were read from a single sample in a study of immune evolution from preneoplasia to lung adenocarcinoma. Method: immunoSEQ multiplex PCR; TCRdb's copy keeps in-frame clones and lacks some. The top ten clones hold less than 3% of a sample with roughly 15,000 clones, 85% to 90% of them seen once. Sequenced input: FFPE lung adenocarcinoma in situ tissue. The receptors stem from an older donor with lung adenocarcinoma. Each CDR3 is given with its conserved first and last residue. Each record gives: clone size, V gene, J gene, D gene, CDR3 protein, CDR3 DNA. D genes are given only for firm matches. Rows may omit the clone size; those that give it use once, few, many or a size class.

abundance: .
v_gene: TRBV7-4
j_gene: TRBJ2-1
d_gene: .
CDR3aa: CASSSAPTYSYNEQFF
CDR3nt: TGTGCCAGCAGCTCCGCCCCGACCTACTCCTACAATGAGCAGTTCTTC

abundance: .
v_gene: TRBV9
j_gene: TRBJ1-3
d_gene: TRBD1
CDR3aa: CASSVEQGDGNTIYF
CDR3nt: TGTGCCAGCAGCGTAGAACAGGGGGACGGAAACACCATATATTTT

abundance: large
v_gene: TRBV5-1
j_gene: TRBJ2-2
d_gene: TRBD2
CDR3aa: CASSPTGTRWDGELFF
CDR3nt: TGCGCCAGCAGCCCAACCGGGACTAGATGGGACGGGGAGCTGTTTTTT

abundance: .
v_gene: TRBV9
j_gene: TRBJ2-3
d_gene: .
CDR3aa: CASSVQDSKGDTQYF
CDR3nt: TGTGCCAGCAGCGTCCAGGACTCAAAGGGGGATACGCAGTATTTT

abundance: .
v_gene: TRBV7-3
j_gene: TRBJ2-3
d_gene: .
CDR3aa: CASSLGGATDTQYF
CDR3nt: TGTGCCAGCAGCTTGGGCGGAGCCACAGATACGCAGTATTTT

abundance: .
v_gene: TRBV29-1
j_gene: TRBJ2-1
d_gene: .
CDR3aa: CSVGGRGHNEQFF
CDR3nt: TGCAGCGTCGGGGGAAGGGGCCACAATGAGCAGTTCTTC

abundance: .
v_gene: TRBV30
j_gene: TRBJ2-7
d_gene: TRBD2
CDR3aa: CAGRQGLAGYEQYF
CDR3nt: TGTGCCGGGAGACAGGGACTAGCCGGATACGAGCAGTACTTC

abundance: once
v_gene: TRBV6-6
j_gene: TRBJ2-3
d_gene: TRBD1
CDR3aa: CASSTGTGGADTQYF
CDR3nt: TGTGCCAGCAGTACCGGGACAGGGGGCGCAGATACGCAGTATTTT

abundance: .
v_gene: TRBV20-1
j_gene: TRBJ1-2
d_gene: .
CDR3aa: CSARDRRGYTF
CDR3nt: TGCAGTGCTAGGGACCGCCGGGGCTACACCTTC

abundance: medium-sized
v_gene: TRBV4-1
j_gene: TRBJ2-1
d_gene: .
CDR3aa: CASSPWDWPSRNEQFF
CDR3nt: TGCGCCAGCAGCCCATGGGACTGGCCTTCAAGGAATGAGCAGTTCTTC

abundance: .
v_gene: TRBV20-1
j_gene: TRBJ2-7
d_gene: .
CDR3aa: CSARQGYEQYF
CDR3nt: TGCAGTGCTAGGCAGGGGTACGAGCAGTACTTC

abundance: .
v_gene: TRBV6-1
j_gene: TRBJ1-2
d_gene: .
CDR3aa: CASTATADNYGYTF
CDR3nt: TGTGCCAGCACCGCGACAGCAGACAACTATGGCTACACCTTC

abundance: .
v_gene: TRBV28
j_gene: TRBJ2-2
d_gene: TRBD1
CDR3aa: CASSSPATGDTGELFF
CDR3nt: TGTGCCAGCAGTTCTCCGGCGACAGGGGACACCGGGGAGCTGTTTTTT

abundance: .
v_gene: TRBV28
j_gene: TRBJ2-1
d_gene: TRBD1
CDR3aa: CASSLGTGGPPSSYNEQFF
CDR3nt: TGTGCCAGCAGCCTCGGGACAGGGGGCCCCCCGAGCTCCTACAATGAGCAGTTCTTC

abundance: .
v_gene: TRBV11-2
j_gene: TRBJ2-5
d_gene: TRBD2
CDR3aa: CASSLGPASGIVTQYF
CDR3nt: TGTGCCAGCAGCTTAGGTCCCGCTAGCGGGATCGTGACCCAGTACTTC

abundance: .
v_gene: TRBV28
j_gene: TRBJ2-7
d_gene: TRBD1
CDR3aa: CASTMTGGAYEQYF
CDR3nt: TGTGCCAGCACCATGACAGGGGGAGCCTACGAGCAGTACTTC

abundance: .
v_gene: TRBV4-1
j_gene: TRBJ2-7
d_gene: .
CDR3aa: CASSQEMTRIQTYEQYF
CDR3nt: TGCGCCAGCAGCCAAGAAATGACGCGAATTCAAACCTACGAGCAGTACTTC

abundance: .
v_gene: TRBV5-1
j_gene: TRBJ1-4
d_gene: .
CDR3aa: CASSLDVQKNEKLFF
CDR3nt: TGCGCCAGCAGCTTGGATGTCCAGAAAAATGAAAAACTGTTTTTT